The T cell receptor (beta chain) under discussion was sequenced for a study of blood T cells in healthy people across ages. Overall study results and limits: Long-lived donors had more naive CD4+ cells and higher diversity than aged donors.

Per the germline V gene, CDR1 is MRHNA and CDR2 is SNTAGT. V was pared by 5 bases and J by 2 bases, with 10 bases between. This CDR3 is 15 amino acids long. About this clonotype itself: The antigen is undetermined.

Primers used in a second PCR of roughly 7 to 12 cycles were a sample-barcoded 5' primer and a J-beta primer mix. TCRdb re-derived calls from the 5' RACE reads in MiXCR, one entry per CDR3 protein. The sample consists of hundreds of thousands of distinct CDR3 sequences, more than 25% of them appearing once. These data were also filed under a second study, of T cells of mothers and their children. That work states: The second PCR's M1S primer added sample barcodes and 2-4 random nucleotides.

The TCR originated in a boy aged 10-17 years in good health. The chain links TRBV6-4 to TRBJ2-6; TRBD2 might be the D (5 bases). The sequenced sample was blood. This chain's CDR3 is CASSRGSTGANVLTF. The CDR3 DNA is TGTGCCAGCAGTCGAGGGAGTACTGGGGCCAACGTCCTGACTTTC.